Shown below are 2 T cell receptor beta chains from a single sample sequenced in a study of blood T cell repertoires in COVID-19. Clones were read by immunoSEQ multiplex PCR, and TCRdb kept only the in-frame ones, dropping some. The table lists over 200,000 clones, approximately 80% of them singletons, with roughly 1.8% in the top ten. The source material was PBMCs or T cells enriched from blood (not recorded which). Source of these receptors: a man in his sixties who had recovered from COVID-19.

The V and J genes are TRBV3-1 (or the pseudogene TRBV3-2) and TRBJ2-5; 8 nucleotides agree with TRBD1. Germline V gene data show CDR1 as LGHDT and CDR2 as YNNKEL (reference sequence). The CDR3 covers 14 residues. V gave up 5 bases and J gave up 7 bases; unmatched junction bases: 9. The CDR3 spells CASSRGTGKRTQYF. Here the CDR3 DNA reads TGTGCCAGCAGCAGAGGGACAGGCAAGAGGACCCAGTACTTC.

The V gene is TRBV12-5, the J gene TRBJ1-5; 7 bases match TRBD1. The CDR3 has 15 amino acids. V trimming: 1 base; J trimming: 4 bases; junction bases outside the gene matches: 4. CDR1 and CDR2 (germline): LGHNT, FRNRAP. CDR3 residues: CASGLGGTANQPQHF. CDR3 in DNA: TGTGCTAGTGGTTTGGGAGGGACAGCAAATCAGCCCCAGCATTTT.